This TCR beta chain is from a study of blood T cell repertoires in COVID-19. Study-wide context: Some COVID-19 samples were acute and others convalescent; all came from the United States, Italy and Spain. From T cells, B-cell-depleted T cells, or PBMCs came the material, which was cDNA or gDNA.

CDR1 and CDR2 from the germline V gene are SGHRS and YFSETQ. This CDR3 region has 17 residues. Losses at the gene ends were 0 bases for V and 0 bases for J; bases not matched to a gene: 3. Authors' methods: It was from reference gene primer amplification that nucleated cell counts were estimated. Profiled with immunoSEQ multiplex PCR; TCRdb holds only in-frame clones, not every one. Clone size and the V and J calls come from that table; the DNA yielded D and trimming. The data contain about 280,000 clones, approximately 90% of them singletons. During the 2 weeks before they entered the study, exposed participants had met someone with a PCR-confirmed or clinician-diagnosed COVID-19 case.

Sequencing input: PBMCs or T cells enriched from blood (not recorded which). This rearrangement joins TRBV5-1 to TRBJ2-3; 11 positions agree with TRBD2. The origin of this receptor is a man aged 35 to 55 who had been exposed to COVID-19. In DNA form, the CDR3 reads TGCGCCAGCAGCTTGGTAGCGGGAGGGTCTAGCACAGATACGCAGTATTTT. Protein sequence: CASSLVAGGSSTDTQYF.